The 17 T cell receptor beta chains below were found in one sample sequenced in a study of cytomegalovirus exposure and HLA in healthy donors. The PCR employed 60 Vbeta primers together with 13 Jbeta primers. TCRdb's copy holds only in-frame clones and misses some; the assay was immunoSEQ multiplex PCR. The sample includes about 200,000 clones. Sample: PBMCs. The receptors come from a boy between 5 and 17 years old in good health and CMV-seronegative.

This chain connects TRBV28 to TRBJ2-3, with a possible D match to TRBD2 (6 bases). The CDR3 has 14 residues. V lost 5 bases and J 4 bases, leaving 13 bases between the germline ends. Germline assignment: CDR1 MDHEN and CDR2 SYDVKM. The CDR3 sequence: CASSTQGEADTQYF. The CDR3 coding sequence is TGTGCCAGCAGTACCCAAGGGGAGGCAGATACGCAGTATTTT.

The chain uses TRBV4-1 and TRBJ2-7, with TRBD1 matching over 9 bases. Trimming took 1 base from V and 3 from J; bases not matched to a gene: 4. The CDR3 consists of 15 residues. Germline assignment: CDR1 MGHRA and CDR2 YSYEKL. CDR3 DNA sequence: TGCGCCAGCAGCCAAGCCCCGGGACAGGGCTACGAGCAGTACTTC. Its translation is CASSQAPGQGYEQYF.

V gene TRBV5-1 combines with J gene TRBJ2-1, with D tentatively TRBD1 (6 bases). The CDR3 has 16 amino acids. Germline V gene sequence: CDR1 SGHRS, CDR2 YFSETQ. V shed 4 bases and J shed 1 base, with 15 bases lying between them. The CDR3, as DNA: TGCGCCAGCAGCGCCTCCGGGGACATTTCCTACAATGAGCAGTTCTTC. It codes for CASSASGDISYNEQFF.

The chain links TRBV29-1 to TRBJ2-7, with D hard to call. This CDR3 is 11 amino acids long. V was shortened by 3 bases and J by 6 bases, with 9 bases between the two germline ends. The V gene's germline CDR1 is SQVTM and CDR2 ANQGSEA. CDR3 protein: CSVERNGEQYF. The CDR3 DNA is TGCAGCGTTGAGAGGAACGGCGAGCAGTACTTC.

This chain uses TRBV29-1 with TRBJ2-5, with 10 bases fitting TRBD1. The tail of the sequence fits TRBJ2-7 better, so the J call may be wrong. The CDR3 runs 14 residues. Germline V gives CDR1 SQVTM, CDR2 ANQGSEA. CDR3 region: CSVENRDRGDEQYF. CDR3 nucleotides: TGCAGCGTTGAAAACCGGGACAGGGGCGACGAGCAGTACTTC.

The V and J genes are TRBV19 and TRBJ1-1; perhaps TRBD1 as D (5 bases). Germline V gene data show CDR1 as LNHDA and CDR2 as SQIVND (reference sequence). The CDR3 has 12 residues. With 9 bases removed from V and 10 bases from J, the gap between germline ends came to 18 bases. The CDR3 DNA follows: TGTGCCAGCACCGACAGAATTGGGCGAGCTTTCTTT. It codes for CASTDRIGRAFF.

The chain carries TRBV13 and TRBJ2-7; 7 nucleotides match TRBD1. The CDR3 covers 16 residues. Germline assignment: CDR1 PRHDT and CDR2 FYEKMQ (reference sequence). With 4 bases clipped from V and 4 bases from J, the junction kept 13 bases outside the gene matches. The CDR3 DNA is TGTGCCAGCAGCTCCAGTTTGGGAGACAGGGCTTACGAGCAGTACTTC. Its translation: CASSSSLGDRAYEQYF.

The V and J genes are TRBV2 and TRBJ1-2, with 11 bases that match TRBD1. This CDR3 comprises 16 residues. The J segment lost 3 bases and the V segment lost 0 bases, leaving 3 bases of the junction unmatched. The germline CDR1 and CDR2 sequences are SNHLY and FYNNEI. CDR3 in DNA: TGTGCCAGCAGTGAAGCGGACAGGGGGCACGACTATGGCTACACCTTC. Its protein product is CASSEADRGHDYGYTF. The complete variable domain, with remaining parts taken from reference TRBV2 and TRBJ1-2, reads EPEVTQTPSHQVTQMGQEVILRCVPISNHLYFYWYRQILGQKVEFLVSFYNNEISEKSEIFDDQFSVERPDGSNFTLKIRSTKLEDSAMYFCASSEADRGHDYGYTFGSGTRLTVV.

This chain joins TRBV28 and TRBJ1-6; 8 bases agree with TRBD1. Germline CDR1 and CDR2: MDHEN and SYDVKM. V shed 6 bases and J 6 bases; nucleotides not matched to a gene: 4. This CDR3 has 14 residues. The CDR3 DNA sequence: TGTGCCAGCAGCCTGGACAGGGTTAATTCACCCCTCCACTTT. Translation gives CASSLDRVNSPLHF.

The CDR3 loop is CASSPYGQAEANYGYTF. The CDR3 nucleotides read TGTGCCAGCTCACCATACGGACAGGCTGAAGCTAACTATGGCTACACCTTC. J is TRBJ1-2 and V is TRBV18; 7 bases align to TRBD1. This CDR3 is built from 17 residues. With 2 bases clipped from V and 0 bases from J, the junction kept 9 bases outside the gene matches. The germline gives CDR1 KGHSH, CDR2 LQKENI. The full variable domain, rest sourced from reference TRBV18 and TRBJ1-2, is NAGVMQNPRHLVRRRGQEARLRCSPMKGHSHVYWYRQLPEEGLKFMVYLQKENIIDESGMPKERFSAEFPKEGPSILRIQQVVRGDSAAYFCASSPYGQAEANYGYTFGSGTRLTVV.

The chain recombines TRBV5-1 with TRBJ2-5, with 9 bases fitting TRBD2. The length of the CDR3 is 16 residues. With 4 bases clipped from V and 2 bases from J, the junction kept 9 bases outside the gene matches. From germline, CDR1 is SGHRS and CDR2 YFSETQ. This chain's CDR3 is CASSPSSSGAQETQYF. The CDR3, as DNA: TGCGCCAGCAGCCCGTCATCTAGCGGGGCGCAAGAGACCCAGTACTTC.

V usage is TRBV15 and J usage is TRBJ1-4, with D tentatively TRBD1 (5 bases). The CDR3 runs 15 residues. Germline V gives CDR1 LNHNV, CDR2 YYDKDF (reference sequence). Trimming left V 1 base short and J 5 bases short, with 11 bases between. The CDR3 DNA sequence: TGTGCCACCAGCAGAGTCCGACAGTCGAATGAAAAACTGTTTTTT. It codes for CATSRVRQSNEKLFF.

The chain employs TRBV19 and TRBJ2-7; 9 nucleotides align to TRBD2. V lost 1 base and J lost 5; bases outside the gene matches: 6. The CDR3 loop spans 15 amino acids. Looked up from germline, CDR1 is LNHDA and CDR2 is SQIVND (reference sequence). The CDR3 nucleotides are TGTGCCAGTAGTATAGTGGCTAGCGGGGCGAACGAGCAGTACTTC. It encodes CASSIVASGANEQYF.

The V call is TRBV7-9, the J call TRBJ1-2, with D unresolved. Germline values: CDR1 SEHNR, CDR2 FQNEAQ (reference sequence). The CDR3 runs 10 residues. Trimming removed 4 bases from V and 6 bases from J, with 3 bases in between. The CDR3 sequence is CASSSDGYTF. The CDR3 DNA reads as TGTGCCAGCAGCTCCGATGGCTACACCTTC.

The CDR3 nucleotides read TGTGCCTGGAGGGAACCCGGGGTCCTAGGAGAGACCCAGTACTTC. Its protein is CAWREPGVLGETQYF. The J gene is TRBJ2-5, the V gene TRBV30, with D possibly matching TRBD2 (5 bases). In germline, CDR1 is GTSNPN, CDR2 SVGIG (reference sequence). The CDR3 is 15 amino acids. Trimming took off 3 bases at V and 4 bases at J, with 18 bases between the two ends.

The V call is TRBV20-1, the J call TRBJ2-5; D unresolved. The CDR3 extends over 11 amino acids. Germline assignment: CDR1 DFQATT and CDR2 SNEGSKA (reference sequence). Trimming removed 8 bases from V and 6 bases from J, with 13 bases in between. CDR3 protein: CSTAYEQTQYF. The DNA for the CDR3 is TGCAGTACCGCGTACGAACAGACCCAGTACTTC.

This chain links TRBV5-1 with TRBJ1-2, with 7 positions matching TRBD1. The CDR3 consists of 13 residues. In germline, CDR1 is SGHRS, CDR2 YFSETQ. The J segment lost 8 bases and the V segment lost 7 bases, leaving 11 bases of the junction unmatched. The CDR3 loop reads CASLGDRANGYTF. In DNA form, the CDR3 reads TGCGCCAGCCTTGGAGACAGGGCGAACGGCTACACCTTC. Using reference TRBV5-1 and TRBJ1-2 for the parts outside the CDR3, the full variable domain is KAGVTQTPRYLIKTRGQQVTLSCSPISGHRSVSWYQQTPGQGLQFLFEYFSETQRNKGNFPGRFSGRQFSNSRSEMNVSTLELGDSALYLCASLGDRANGYTFGSGTRLTVV.